The T cell receptor beta chain under discussion was sequenced for a study of shared clonotypes between healthy human individuals. Study findings and constraints: Among donors, sharing of clonotypes was expected to be affected by sequencing depth.

This CDR3 has 16 residues. Germline V gene lookup returns CDR1 SEHNR and CDR2 FQNEAQ (reference sequence). The trim removed 5 bases at V and 5 bases at J, leaving 9 bases unmatched. About this clone: Its antigen is undetermined.

Assay: immunoSEQ multiplex PCR; the TCRdb copy retains only in-frame clones and omits some. This table has about 2.2 million clones, more than 85% appearing once. Terminally differentiated effector memory CD45RA+ cells were excluded by CCR7 positive selection of CD45RO-negative cells. V usage is TRBV7-9 and J usage is TRBJ1-4, with TRBD1 identical over 9 bases. The specimen sequenced was naive CD8+ T cells from PBMCs. The sequence was collected from a man younger than 35 in good health. Some clones in this sample may be carry-over from other donors' samples. The CDR3 region is CASSDRQDRGNEKLFF. CDR3 DNA: TGTGCCAGCAGCGACCGACAGGACAGGGGAAATGAAAAACTGTTTTTT.